The clone carrying this T cell receptor (beta chain) showed up just once. Antigen: not known. This record comes from a study of T cell clonotyping in hematopoietic cell transplantation. Overall study results and limits: Graft donor and pretransplant recipient Inverse Simpson Index values predicted broader posttransplant TCR diversity. After transplant, recipient diversity fell while pathologically expanded clonotypes grew through day 180. Few recipient clonotypes overlapped donors; over 95% were de novo at given depth.

The CDR3 has 13 residues. Trimming pared 7 bases from V and 4 bases from J, leaving 17 bases between. Germline lookup yields CDR1 GTSNPN and CDR2 SVGIG (reference sequence). The data were produced by immunoSEQ multiplex PCR, yet TCRdb's version contains in-frame clones alone and is incomplete. The sample includes some 14,000 clones, about 60% of them seen just once. Sample: PBMCs. The receptor was isolated from a human donor who either received an allogeneic hematopoietic cell transplant for a myeloid malignancy or was a related donor (not recorded which). Some clones in this sample may be carry-over from other donors' samples. The chain joins TRBV30 to TRBJ2-7, with D possibly TRBD2 on 5 matching bases. CDR3 sequence reads: CASQEQGGYEQYF. CDR3 DNA sequence: TGTGCCTCCCAAGAACAAGGAGGTTACGAGCAGTACTTC.